This T cell receptor beta chain was sequenced during a study of shared clonotypes between healthy human individuals. Across the study: Three CD4 naive, three CD4 memory, two CD8 naive and one CD8 memory plate were used per donor.

A note on this clone: Its matching antigen is unknown.

Deletions cut 6 bases from V and 0 bases from J, with 12 bases between. Germline V gene data show CDR1 as MGHDK and CDR2 as SYGVNS. The CDR3 totals 15 residues. Clones were read by immunoSEQ multiplex PCR, and TCRdb kept only the in-frame ones, dropping some. Among some 2,000,000 clones listed, around 95% were seen once. The healthy adult donors were HIV-negative and reported no recent acute infections or vaccinations. Broader study findings: Rarefaction curves obtained for sorted subsets showed sequencing incomplete despite large depth. Estimated richness was generally greater in naive than memory subsets.

The sample comprised naive CD4+ T cells sorted from blood. Specified subset: CD45RA+ positively selected. This sequence was found in a man between 18 and 35 years old in good health. J is TRBJ2-1 and V is TRBV25-1; a weak D match, TRBD2 (5 bases). CDR3 DNA: TGTGCCAGCAGAGCGGATTTTCTCTCCTACAATGAGCAGTTCTTC. Its translation is CASRADFLSYNEQFF.